The entry that follows covers one TCR beta chain sequence. A sample-barcoded 5' primer and a J-beta primer mix were used in a second PCR of about 6 to 12 cycles. TCRdb re-called the 5' RACE reads through MiXCR, storing one row per CDR3 protein. The sample includes hundreds of thousands of distinct CDR3 sequences, about 59% of them seen just once. This sample is drawn from a study of blood T cells in healthy people across ages. Total RNA amounts of at least 6 micrograms were extracted per sample. Sequencing was carried out using blood. The TCR sequence derives from a man aged 30 to 45 in good health.

As DNA, the CDR3 is TGCGCCAGCAGCCAAGAGGGAGTGGGCGTACGCTACGAGCAGTACTTC. As protein: CASSQEGVGVRYEQYF. The chain uses TRBV4-3 and TRBJ2-5; D perhaps matches TRBD2 (5 bases). Judging by the DNA end, TRBJ2-7 fits better; the J call may be wrong. Per the germline V gene, CDR1 is LGHNA and CDR2 is YSLEER. The CDR3 loop spans 16 amino acids.